The sequence of this T cell receptor beta chain was determined in a study of blood T cell repertoires in COVID-19. Sequenced by immunoSEQ multiplex PCR; TCRdb stores in-frame clones only, minus some. The sample holds tens of thousands of clones, around 87% seen once. This clone was observed a single time. V lost 6 bases, J lost 7 bases, and 21 bases stayed unmatched. Germline V CDR1 and CDR2: MNHNY, SVGAGI (reference sequence). The CDR3 extends over 20 amino acids. The genes are TRBV6-6 and TRBJ2-2; 12 bases match TRBD2. Source material: peripheral blood. The receptor's source is a man in his forties or fifties with active or convalescent COVID-19. CDR3 bases: TGTGCCAGCAGCCCCCCGCTCGTTGGGCTAGCGGGAGGGCCAGGCGGGGAGCTGTTTTTT. Its protein product is CASSPPLVGLAGGPGGELFF.